Following are 23 T cell receptor beta chains from one sample sequenced in a study of beta chain features in type 1 diabetes. The study's findings and limits: Patients with Type 1 diabetes showed moderately but significantly shorter TCRB CDR3s in all four CD4+ subsets.

Expressed TCRB transcripts were sequenced, since all the RNA that had been isolated was reverse transcribed. Assay: immunoSEQ multiplex PCR; the TCRdb copy retains only in-frame clones and omits some. The sample shows under 400,000 clones, roughly 13% of them seen only once. These TCRs are of unknown antigen specificity. The source material was naive CD4+ T cells from blood. These receptors all stem from a woman aged 18-30 years with type 1 diabetes.

This clone was counted a few times. This chain joins TRBV18 and TRBJ1-6, with D possibly matching TRBD1 (6 bases). This CDR3 region has 15 residues. Germline CDR1 is KGHSH and CDR2 is LQKENI. Deletions cut 1 base from V and 7 bases from J, with 11 bases between. DNA for the CDR3: TGTGCCAGCTCACCACAAGGGGGGGGCAATTCACCCCTCCACTTT. Amino acids: CASSPQGGGNSPLHF.

The genes are TRBV28 and TRBJ2-7, with a possible D match to TRBD1 (6 bases). This CDR3 spans 15 amino acids. The V gene's germline CDR1 is MDHEN and CDR2 SYDVKM. The ends were cut back, 6 bases at V and 3 bases at J, with 18 bases in the middle. In nucleotides, the CDR3 is TGTGCCAGCAGGCCAGGGTTGGGGGCCGGCTACGAGCAGTACTTC. Translated: CASRPGLGAGYEQYF.

This clone has more than one count but fewer than ten. V gene TRBV7-2 combines with J gene TRBJ2-5; perhaps TRBD2 as D (6 bases). V gave up 3 bases and J gave up 4 bases, with 12 bases separating them. The CDR3 sequence is 14 residues long. The germline V gene encodes CDR1 SGHTA and CDR2 FQGNSA. CDR3 DNA sequence: TGTGCCAGCAGCTTGGGCGGGGCGGGAGAGACCCAGTACTTC. Amino acids: CASSLGGAGETQYF. Combining the CDR3 with reference TRBV7-2 and TRBJ2-5 gives the whole variable domain GAGVSQSPSNKVTEKGKDVELRCDPISGHTALYWYRQSLGQGLEFLIYFQGNSAPDKSGLPSDRFSAERTGGSVSTLTIQRTQQEDSAVYLCASSLGGAGETQYFGPGTRLLVL.

This clone occurred a few times. The genes are TRBV5-1 and TRBJ2-7; 7 bases map to TRBD1. Germline V CDR1 and CDR2: SGHRS, YFSETQ. The CDR3 is made up of 13 amino acids. The V and J ends lost 4 bases and 4 bases, in that order; junction bases with no gene match: 5. The CDR3 is CASSLGTEYEQYF. The CDR3 DNA reads TGCGCCAGCAGCCTAGGGACAGAATACGAGCAGTACTTC.

The chain combines TRBV18 with TRBJ1-5; D gene unclear. The germline V gene encodes CDR1 KGHSH and CDR2 LQKENI. This CDR3 has 14 residues. V was shortened by 6 bases and J by 2 bases, with 11 bases between the two germline ends. This CDR3 reads CASSGRQGNQPQHF. CDR3 bases: TGTGCCAGCTCGGGTCGGCAGGGCAATCAGCCCCAGCATTTT.

The chain employs TRBV7-9 and TRBJ2-1, with a tentative D call TRBD2 (5 bases). V was shortened by 5 bases and J by 3 bases, with 11 bases between the two germline ends. Germline assignment: CDR1 SEHNR and CDR2 FQNEAQ (reference sequence). The CDR3 spans 14 residues. This CDR3 reads CASSPRTFYNEQFF. The CDR3 nucleotides are TGTGCCAGCAGCCCCAGGACTTTCTACAATGAGCAGTTCTTC.

This chain links TRBV5-1 with TRBJ2-3, with 8 bases aligning to TRBD1. Trimming removed 4 bases from V and 5 bases from J; junction bases left unmatched: 6. In germline, CDR1 is SGHRS, CDR2 YFSETQ. The CDR3 is 14 residues long. In nucleotides, the CDR3 is TGCGCCAGCAGCCGGGGACAGGAGGAAGATACGCAGTATTTT. It codes for CASSRGQEEDTQYF.

This chain uses TRBV11-2 with TRBJ2-7; D is possibly TRBD1 (5 bases). Trimming took 6 bases from V and 0 from J, leaving 18 bases between them. This CDR3 spans 16 amino acids. The germline CDR1 and CDR2 sequences are SGHAT and FQNNGV. In DNA, the CDR3 is TGTGCCAGCAGTTATTACGTAGGCAGGGTCTCCTACGAGCAGTACTTC. It codes for CASSYYVGRVSYEQYF.

This clone appeared a few times. V is TRBV7-2 and J is TRBJ1-2, with D possibly being TRBD1 (6 bases). Trimming took 5 bases from V and 8 from J, leaving 18 bases between them. The CDR3 sequence is 14 residues long. Germline V lookup: CDR1 SGHTA, CDR2 FQGNSA. The DNA of the CDR3 is TGTGCCAGCAGCGCGGGACAACTAGCGGGCGGCTACACCTTC. Its protein is CASSAGQLAGGYTF. Full variable domain (outside the CDR3, taken from reference TRBV7-2 and TRBJ1-2): GAGVSQSPSNKVTEKGKDVELRCDPISGHTALYWYRQSLGQGLEFLIYFQGNSAPDKSGLPSDRFSAERTGGSVSTLTIQRTQQEDSAVYLCASSAGQLAGGYTFGSGTRLTVV.

The chain has TRBV7-2 and TRBJ1-6; 10 bases align to TRBD1. The V gene end was trimmed by 5 bases and the J gene end by 7 bases; junction bases not matched to a gene: 2. There are 14 residues in the CDR3. CDR1 and CDR2 (germline): SGHTA, FQGNSA. DNA for the CDR3: TGTGCCAGCAGCCCGGGACAGGGGAATTCACCCCTCCACTTT. Translated: CASSPGQGNSPLHF.

The chain links TRBV28 to TRBJ2-1; D call uncertain. The CDR3 runs to 14 residues. Trimming left V 7 bases short and J 2 bases short, with 12 bases between. Germline V gene sequence: CDR1 MDHEN, CDR2 SYDVKM. The CDR3 DNA is TGTGCCAGCACCCCAAGAGAGACCTACAATGAGCAGTTCTTC. Translation gives CASTPRETYNEQFF. The complete variable domain, with remaining parts taken from reference TRBV28 and TRBJ2-1, reads DVKVTQSSRYLVKRTGEKVFLECVQDMDHENMFWYRQDPGLGLRLIYFSYDVKMKEKGDIPEGYSVSREKKERFSLILESASTNQTSMYLCASTPRETYNEQFFGPGTRLTVL.

This clone was seen more than once but under ten times. The chain recombines TRBV9 with TRBJ2-7, with TRBD2 matching 9 bases. This CDR3 has 15 amino acids. The germline V gene has CDR1 SGDLS and CDR2 YYNGEE. With 3 bases clipped from V and 2 bases from J, the junction kept 6 bases outside the gene matches. CDR3 protein: CASSARAGGTYEQYF. In nucleotides, the CDR3 is TGTGCCAGCAGCGCCAGAGCGGGGGGCACCTACGAGCAGTACTTC. Full variable domain (missing parts from reference TRBV9 and TRBJ2-7): DSGVTQTPKHLITATGQRVTLRCSPRSGDLSVYWYQQSLDQGLQFLIQYYNGEERAKGNILERFSAQQFPDLHSELNLSSLELGDSALYFCASSARAGGTYEQYFGPGTRLTVT.

This clone was found a few times. This chain joins TRBV6-5 and TRBJ2-5; D not resolved. This CDR3 is 12 amino acids long. V gave up 5 bases and J gave up 5 bases, with 9 bases separating them. CDR1 and CDR2 (germline): MNHEY, SVGAGI. Here the CDR3 reads CASSPTGETQYF. The CDR3 bases are TGTGCCAGCAGTCCCACCGGGGAGACCCAGTACTTC.

This clone has a handful of counts. The J gene is TRBJ2-1, the V gene TRBV19; a possible D gene is TRBD2 (6 bases). Germline loops: CDR1 LNHDA, CDR2 SQIVND (reference sequence). The CDR3 is 15 amino acids. The V gene lost 3 bases and the J gene lost 6 bases, with 15 bases spanning the gap. In DNA, the CDR3 is TGTGCCAGTAGTATCTCGGGAGCCTCGGCCAATGAGCAGTTCTTC. Its translation is CASSISGASANEQFF.

This clone came up a few times. The J gene is TRBJ1-1, the V gene TRBV5-1; D unresolved. V shed 0 bases and J shed 2 bases, with 8 bases lying between them. This CDR3 has 14 amino acids. Germline V gene data show CDR1 as SGHRS and CDR2 as YFSETQ. The CDR3 loop is CASSLVRGNTEAFF. The CDR3 region has the DNA TGCGCCAGCAGCTTGGTCCGGGGAAACACTGAAGCTTTCTTT.

V is TRBV25-1 and J is TRBJ1-5; unclear D gene. CDR3 length: 15 amino acids. V lost 0 bases, J lost 1 base, and 7 bases lay in between. The germline CDR1 and CDR2 sequences are MGHDK and SYGVNS. CDR3 sequence: CASSEYGESNQPQHF. The CDR3, as DNA: TGTGCCAGCAGTGAATACGGGGAGAGCAATCAGCCCCAGCATTTT.

In its sample, this clone was seen a few times. The J gene is TRBJ1-3, the V gene TRBV5-1; TRBD1 matches at 7 bases. The CDR3 extends over 16 amino acids. The V segment lost 4 bases and the J segment 6 bases; nucleotides outside the gene matches: 13. In germline, CDR1 is SGHRS, CDR2 YFSETQ. The CDR3 sequence: CASSEGFGTDKNTIYF. CDR3 DNA: TGCGCCAGCAGCGAAGGCTTCGGGACAGATAAAAACACCATATATTTT.

V and J are TRBV6-5 and TRBJ2-1, with 9 bases lining up with TRBD1. There are 14 residues in the CDR3. Germline loops: CDR1 MNHEY, CDR2 SVGAGI. V lost 5 bases and J lost 10; bases outside the gene matches: 9. CDR3: CASSTRTGVSEQFF. The CDR3 nucleotides are TGTGCCAGCAGTACACGGACAGGGGTAAGCGAGCAGTTCTTC.

J is TRBJ2-3 and V is TRBV7-9; 8 nucleotides align to TRBD1. This CDR3 has 16 residues. Unmatched junction bases numbered 8, after V lost 4 bases and J lost 2 bases. Germline V gene lookup returns CDR1 SEHNR and CDR2 FQNEAQ (reference sequence). CDR3 protein: CASSSQGAMSTDTQYF. The DNA for the CDR3 is TGTGCCAGCAGCTCCCAGGGGGCAATGTCCACAGATACGCAGTATTTT.

This clone was recorded a few times. The germline gene is not matched at one end of the junction; a read error may be the cause. The chain links TRBV6-5 to TRBJ2-7; 7 bases line up with TRBD1. There are 11 residues in the CDR3. CDR1 is MNHEY, CDR2 SVGAGI, per germline. Written as DNA, the CDR3 is TGTGCCAGCAGGTTGGGACAGCGAGTCGAATTC. Translating it yields CASRLGQRVEF.

This chain links TRBV9 with TRBJ2-1; 9 bases are a match to TRBD2. V gave up 1 base and J gave up 10 bases; unmatched junction bases: 9. The germline V gene encodes CDR1 SGDLS and CDR2 YYNGEE. The CDR3 consists of 15 residues. CDR3 sequence: CASSVTSGPTTEQFF. The CDR3 region has the DNA TGTGCCAGCAGCGTAACTAGCGGGCCGACCACGGAGCAGTTCTTC. Full variable domain (rest looked up from reference TRBV9 and TRBJ2-1): DSGVTQTPKHLITATGQRVTLRCSPRSGDLSVYWYQQSLDQGLQFLIQYYNGEERAKGNILERFSAQQFPDLHSELNLSSLELGDSALYFCASSVTSGPTTEQFFGPGTRLTVL.

In this sample, this clone turned up a few times. The chain joins TRBV30 to TRBJ2-1; D unresolved. The CDR3 extends over 11 amino acids. Germline V gene data show CDR1 as GTSNPN and CDR2 as SVGIG (reference sequence). The V end lost 0 bases, the J end lost 9 bases, and 6 bases lay between the germline ends. CDR3: CAWSVRSEQFF. The CDR3 bases are TGTGCCTGGAGTGTACGTAGTGAGCAGTTCTTC.

This clone was observed a few times. DNA for the CDR3: TGTGCCACCCGGCGTGACAGGATGTATGGCTACACCTTC. As protein: CATRRDRMYGYTF. The chain is built from TRBV6-6 and TRBJ1-2; D is possibly TRBD1 (6 bases). V shed 10 bases and J shed 5 bases, with 17 bases lying between them. The CDR3 has 13 amino acids. Germline values: CDR1 MNHNY, CDR2 SVGAGI (reference sequence).